This T cell receptor (beta chain) comes out of a study of a mutant IDH1 vaccine in newly diagnosed glioma. Study as a whole: Vaccinations were initiated 4-6 weeks following radiotherapy alone, or were given together with temozolomide cycles. The sex distribution of treated patients was about 62% male and about 40% female, with a mean age of 40.4 years. At week 47 came visit V13, while visit V12 had come at week 35.

The table came from immunoSEQ multiplex PCR; TCRdb's copy has only in-frame clones and leaves some out. This table has approximately 50,000 clones, 83% appearing once. Time point specified: week 47, end of study. Vaccination used 300 ug of mutant IDH1 20-mer peptide per dose, with topical imiquimod. Each of the donors came in with new WHO grade 3 or 4 astrocytomas that were IDH1-mutant and ATRX-lost. Comments on this clone: Its target is unknown.

The CDR3 contains 13 residues. Germline V gene lookup returns CDR1 SQVTM and CDR2 ANQGSEA. The V and J ends lost 6 bases and 0 bases respectively, with 11 bases between them. This clonotype was sampled from a woman between 45 and 65 years old with glioma. The sequences come from PBMCs, collected from a glioma patient whose treatment included an IDH1 peptide vaccine. This chain links TRBV29-1 with TRBJ1-2; tentative D call: TRBD1 (5 bases). The CDR3 here is CSVAGHPNYGYTF. CDR3 coding DNA: TGCAGCGTGGCCGGACATCCTAACTATGGCTACACCTTC. Combining the CDR3 with reference TRBV29-1 and TRBJ1-2 gives the whole variable domain SAVISQKPSRDICQRGTSLTIQCQVDSQVTMMFWYRQQPGQSLTLIATANQGSEATYESGFVIDKFPISRPNLTFSTLTVSNMSPEDSSIYLCSVAGHPNYGYTFGSGTRLTVV.